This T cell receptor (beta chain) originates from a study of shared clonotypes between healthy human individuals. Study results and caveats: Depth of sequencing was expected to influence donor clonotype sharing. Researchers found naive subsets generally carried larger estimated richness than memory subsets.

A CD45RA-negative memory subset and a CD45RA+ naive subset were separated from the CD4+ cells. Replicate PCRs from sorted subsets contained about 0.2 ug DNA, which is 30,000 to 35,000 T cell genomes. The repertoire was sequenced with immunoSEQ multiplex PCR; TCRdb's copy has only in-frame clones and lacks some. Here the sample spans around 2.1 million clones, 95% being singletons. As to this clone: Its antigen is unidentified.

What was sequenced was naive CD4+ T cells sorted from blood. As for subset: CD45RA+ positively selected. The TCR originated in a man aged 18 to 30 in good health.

In DNA, the CDR3 is TGTGCCAGCAGTCTGCCGGGTGGGGGTAACACCGGGGAGCTGTTTTTT. Translating gives CASSLPGGGNTGELFF. The chain carries TRBV27 and TRBJ2-2; D is possibly TRBD1 or TRBD2 (5 bases each). The CDR3 has 16 residues. CDR1 is MNHEY, CDR2 SMNVEV, per germline (reference sequence). Trimming took 5 bases from V and 2 from J, leaving 15 bases between them.